The entry that follows covers one T cell receptor beta chain sequence. Its antigen is unidentified. These data originate in a study of tumor-infiltrating lymphocytes in localized non-small cell lung cancer. The overall study: Patients included smokers and never-smokers with various histologies, some sampled after neoadjuvant chemotherapy. Findings of the study overall: Available tissue quantity limited TCR sequencing to a patient subset.

Clones were read by immunoSEQ multiplex PCR, and TCRdb kept only the in-frame ones, dropping some. There are approximately 8,000 clones in the sample; 77% occur only once, and 4.5% to 5.5% lies in the top ten. CDR1 is SGHAT, CDR2 FQNNGV, per germline. V was cut by 5 bases and J by 2 bases, with 7 bases left in between. This CDR3 has 12 amino acids. The sample consisted of lung tumor tissue. The chain carries TRBV11-2 and TRBJ2-7; no clear D gene. This clonotype was obtained from a human donor with non-small cell lung cancer. CDR3 sequence (DNA): TGTGCCAGCAGCCCCGCGGCCTACGAGCAGTACTTC. The encoded protein is CASSPAAYEQYF.